These 12 T cell receptor beta chains came from one sample sequenced in a study of blood T cell repertoires in COVID-19. Sequencing was performed with immunoSEQ multiplex PCR; in TCRdb, only in-frame clones are kept and a portion is missing. The repertoire has roughly 62,000 clones, more than 65% of them found once; the top ten carry over 20%. Sequenced input: peripheral blood. The receptor source for this set is an elderly woman with active or convalescent COVID-19.

This rearrangement joins TRBV5-6 to TRBJ1-6, with D perhaps TRBD1 (6 bases). Between the trimmed V and J ends, which lost 1 base and 7 bases, there was a span of 12 bases. Germline V CDR1 and CDR2: SGHDT, YYEEEE. The CDR3 spans 15 residues. The CDR3 loop is CASSLIGRGNSPLHF. The CDR3 DNA reads as TGTGCCAGCAGCTTGATCGGCAGGGGCAATTCACCCCTCCACTTT.

This clone occurred a few times. Here the CDR3 reads CSVLPFTGGNQPQHF. The DNA of the CDR3 is TGCAGCGTCCTTCCCTTTACAGGGGGCAATCAGCCCCAGCATTTT. The chain employs TRBV29-1 and TRBJ1-5; 7 nucleotides match TRBD1. The CDR3 spans 15 residues. CDR1 and CDR2 from the germline V gene are SQVTM and ANQGSEA. Unmatched junction bases numbered 10, after V lost 6 bases and J lost 2 bases.

The chain joins TRBV24-1 to TRBJ2-2; 7 bases map to TRBD2. With V trimmed by 3 bases and J by 5 bases, 5 bases remained unmatched. The CDR3 covers 15 residues. Germline CDR1 is KGHDR and CDR2 is SFDVKD. The CDR3 bases are TGTGCCACCAGTGATGCGGGGGAAGGAACCGGGGAGCTGTTTTTT. Encoded protein: CATSDAGEGTGELFF.

This chain uses TRBV29-1 with TRBJ1-1; possible D gene TRBD1, 6 bases. The CDR3 runs to 17 residues. The V gene's germline CDR1 is SQVTM and CDR2 ANQGSEA. V lost 4 bases to trimming and J lost 0 bases, with 21 bases between them. The CDR3 nucleotides are TGCAGCGTTGGTGGCGTCAGGGGTCTTGGAATGAACACTGAAGCTTTCTTT. It is translated as CSVGGVRGLGMNTEAFF. The variable domain in full, completed from reference TRBV29-1 and TRBJ1-1, reads SAVISQKPSRDICQRGTSLTIQCQVDSQVTMMFWYRQQPGQSLTLIATANQGSEATYESGFVIDKFPISRPNLTFSTLTVSNMSPEDSSIYLCSVGGVRGLGMNTEAFFGQGTRLTVV.

This clone is medium-sized. This rearrangement joins TRBV7-6 to TRBJ2-3, with 9 bases matching TRBD2. The V segment lost 5 bases and the J segment 2 bases; nucleotides outside the gene matches: 8. CDR1 is SGHVS, CDR2 FNYEAQ, per germline. This CDR3 spans 16 amino acids. This CDR3 is CASSPLGGGVTDTQYF. As DNA, the CDR3 is TGTGCCAGCAGCCCCTTAGGCGGGGGGGTCACAGATACGCAGTATTTT.

The chain is built from TRBV5-1 and TRBJ2-5; a possible D gene is TRBD2 (6 bases). The CDR3 loop spans 15 amino acids. The V gene's germline CDR1 is SGHRS and CDR2 YFSETQ. V was trimmed by 7 bases and J by 5 bases, leaving 21 bases between them. The CDR3 DNA reads as TGCGCCAGCCGATCCGGGACTCAACCTGGGGAGACCCAGTACTTC. Its protein is CASRSGTQPGETQYF.

This chain's CDR3 is CASSPAGDYGYTF. CDR3 in DNA: TGTGCCAGCAGCCCAGCCGGGGACTATGGCTACACCTTC. This chain joins TRBV11-3 and TRBJ1-2, with D unresolved. Trimming removed 5 bases from V and 3 bases from J, with 10 bases in between. Germline assignment: CDR1 SGHNT and CDR2 YENEEA. The CDR3 totals 13 residues.

The gene calls are TRBV5-1 and TRBJ1-2; no firm D call. Trimming left V 4 bases short and J 2 bases short, with 6 bases between. The CDR3 is 12 residues long. Germline-derived CDR1 and CDR2 are SGHRS and YFSETQ. CDR3: CASSEQNYGYTF. For the CDR3, the DNA is TGCGCCAGCAGCGAACAAAACTATGGCTACACCTTC.

This chain connects TRBV20-1 to TRBJ1-3; 8 bases fit TRBD1. Per the germline V gene, CDR1 is DFQATT and CDR2 is SNEGSKA (reference sequence). V was pared by 3 bases and J by 0 bases, with 1 base of the junction left unmatched. CDR3 size: 14 residues. The CDR3 spells CSASGTGSGNTIYF. CDR3 DNA sequence: TGCAGTGCTAGTGGGACAGGCTCTGGAAACACCATATATTTT.

V usage is TRBV6-4 and J usage is TRBJ2-1; 7 bases fit TRBD2. CDR1 MRHNA and CDR2 SNTAGT come from the germline V gene. V dropped 4 bases and J dropped 8; count of bases not matched to a gene: 5. The CDR3 covers 13 residues. CDR3 DNA: TGTGCCAGCAGTGTAGCTAGCGGAGATGAGCAGTTCTTC. It specifies CASSVASGDEQFF.

The chain employs TRBV5-5 and TRBJ2-1; TRBD1 aligns across 9 bases. V lost 4 bases and J lost 6; bases outside the gene matches: 11. CDR1 is SGHKS and CDR2 is YYEKEE in the germline V gene (reference sequence). The CDR3 covers 16 residues. In nucleotides, the CDR3 is TGTGCCAGCAGCCGCACTTTGATACAGGGGGCCAATGAGCAGTTCTTC. This codes for CASSRTLIQGANEQFF.

In regard to this clone: The same CDR3 arises from other DNA sequences in this sample as well. The DNA for the CDR3 is TGTGCCAGCCGGGACAGCAGCTCCTACGAGCAGTACTTC. Its protein is CASRDSSSYEQYF. The chain joins TRBV6-5 to TRBJ2-7; the match to TRBD1 covers 7 bases. The CDR3 consists of 13 residues. V lost 8 bases and J lost 0; bases outside the gene matches: 4. Germline lookup yields CDR1 MNHEY and CDR2 SVGAGI.